Listed here are 3 T cell receptor beta chains from one sample, sequenced in a study of control samples from healthy donors and cancer patients. TCRdb keeps only in-frame clones here, not all; method: immunoSEQ multiplex PCR. The sample yields tens of thousands of clones, around 90% seen once. The source material was blood. These receptors were obtained from a man aged 50 or older in good health.

The J gene is TRBJ2-1, the V gene TRBV28; D uncertain. Trimming took off 2 bases at V and 8 bases at J, with 16 bases between the two ends. Germline CDR1 is MDHEN and CDR2 is SYDVKM. CDR3 length: 15 residues. DNA of the CDR3: TGTGCCAGCAGTTTAGACGGCAACTTTTTAGATGAGCAGTTCTTC. Translated, it gives CASSLDGNFLDEQFF.

The chain joins TRBV2 to TRBJ2-3; maybe TRBD2 (6 bases). The CDR3 spans 15 residues. V lost 1 base, J lost 0 bases, and 8 bases lay in between. The germline V gene has CDR1 SNHLY and CDR2 FYNNEI. CDR3 in DNA: TGTGCCAGCAGTGAAGAAAGCGGGAGCACAGATACGCAGTATTTT. Translation: CASSEESGSTDTQYF.

The genes are TRBV5-5 and TRBJ2-1; D is perhaps TRBD2 (6 bases). Looked up from germline, CDR1 is SGHKS and CDR2 is YYEKEE (reference sequence). Trimming pared 4 bases from V and 9 bases from J, leaving 14 bases between. The CDR3 runs 13 residues. The DNA of the CDR3 is TGTGCCAGCAGCCCGGTGGGGGGAGGTGAGCAGTTCTTC. Translated: CASSPVGGGEQFF.